The 16 T cell receptor beta chains below come from one sample, sequenced in a study of CD8 T cells in ankylosing spondylitis. Study-level findings and limits: Fewer than 10 highly homologous variants formed a TCR beta motif that appeared characteristic of ankylosing spondylitis blood.

No antigens are known for them. TCRdb passed the 5' RACE reads through MiXCR, listing each CDR3 protein once. The repertoire holds about 400,000 distinct CDR3 sequences, with around 20% as singletons. Sequenced: blood, either unsorted or a sorted T cell fraction (not recorded which). The receptors originated from a male donor with ankylosing spondylitis.

The chain has TRBV29-1 and TRBJ2-7, with D perhaps TRBD1 (6 bases). This CDR3 spans 13 amino acids. The V and J ends lost 7 bases and 4 bases respectively, with 17 bases between them. Per the germline V gene, CDR1 is SQVTM and CDR2 is ANQGSEA. The CDR3 is CSALTGPLYEQYF. In DNA form, the CDR3 reads TGCAGCGCTCTGACAGGCCCCCTGTACGAGCAGTACTTC.

The chain combines TRBV29-1 with TRBJ2-2, with D unclear. Trimming removed 3 bases from V and 2 bases from J, with 7 bases in between. Germline V lookup: CDR1 SQVTM, CDR2 ANQGSEA. The length of the CDR3 is 13 residues. The CDR3: CSVDVANTGELFF. CDR3 bases: TGCAGCGTTGATGTAGCTAACACCGGGGAGCTGTTTTTT.

The chain recombines TRBV3-1 with TRBJ2-4; D unclear. CDR3 length: 18 amino acids. With 3 bases removed from V and 0 bases from J, the gap between germline ends came to 18 bases. Germline CDR1 is LGHDT and CDR2 is YNNKEL (reference sequence). The CDR3 spells CASSHSRRRVLAKNIQYF. As DNA, the CDR3 is TGTGCCAGCAGCCACTCGAGGCGGCGAGTTCTAGCCAAAAACATTCAGTACTTC.

The sample holds a few counts of this clonotype. V gene TRBV7-9 combines with J gene TRBJ2-2; TRBD2 might be the D (7 bases). Trimming took off 5 bases at V and 7 bases at J, with 20 bases between the two ends. Per germline, CDR1 SEHNR and CDR2 FQNEAQ (reference sequence). The CDR3 is 16 amino acids. CDR3: CASSPYSGGLGGELFF. The CDR3 bases are TGTGCCAGCAGCCCCTATTCCGGGGGGCTAGGCGGGGAGCTGTTTTTT.

This clonotype was seen at least ten times. This sequence joins TRBV12-3 or TRBV12-4 and TRBJ2-5, with 10 bases aligning to TRBD2. The CDR3 runs to 13 residues. V was clipped by 6 bases and J by 3 bases; unmatched bases: 1. Written as DNA, the CDR3 is TGTGCCAGCAGCGGACTAGCGGAAGAGACCCAGTACTTC. This sequence encodes CASSGLAEETQYF.

This clonotype was picked up many times. The genes are TRBV7-3 and TRBJ1-1; 7 bases map to TRBD1. This CDR3 spans 14 amino acids. V dropped 5 bases and J dropped 2; count of bases not matched to a gene: 5. Germline assignment: CDR1 SGHTA and CDR2 FQGTGA. CDR3 loop: CASSRQGGNTEAFF. CDR3 coding DNA: TGTGCCAGCAGCAGACAGGGTGGTAACACTGAAGCTTTCTTT.

This clonotype appeared a few times. The V call is TRBV28, the J call TRBJ2-1, with D uncertain. Trimming left V 5 bases short and J 2 bases short, with 13 bases between. Germline values: CDR1 MDHEN, CDR2 SYDVKM. This CDR3 is built from 15 residues. This chain's CDR3 is CASSRNGHTYNEQFF. CDR3 DNA: TGTGCCAGCAGTCGTAACGGGCATACCTACAATGAGCAGTTCTTC.

This clonotype was recorded many times. The chain combines TRBV20-1 with TRBJ2-1; tentative D call: TRBD2 (6 bases). CDR1 is DFQATT, CDR2 SNEGSKA, per germline (reference sequence). The CDR3 is 15 amino acids. Trimming took off 6 bases at V and 6 bases at J, with 21 bases between the two ends. CDR3 nucleotides: TGCAGTGCGAATGGACTGGGGCTAGCGCCCAATGAGCAGTTCTTC. It encodes CSANGLGLAPNEQFF.

The rearrangement uses TRBV6-5 and TRBJ1-2; unclear D gene. Deletions cut 6 bases from V and 5 bases from J, with 10 bases between. The CDR3 length is 12 residues. Germline CDR1 and CDR2: MNHEY and SVGAGI. CDR3 protein: CASSQRSYGYTF. CDR3 in DNA: TGTGCCAGCAGCCAAAGATCATATGGCTACACCTTC.

This clonotype was seen repeatedly, ten times or more. The chain uses TRBV6-1 and TRBJ2-5, with 8 nucleotides matching TRBD2. CDR1 and CDR2 from the germline V gene are MNHNS and SASEGT. V gave up 8 bases and J gave up 0 bases; unmatched junction bases: 5. The CDR3 loop spans 14 amino acids. The CDR3 nucleotides are TGTGCCAGCGGAACGGGAGGGAACCAAGAGACCCAGTACTTC. It specifies CASGTGGNQETQYF.

The V gene is TRBV20-1, the J gene TRBJ2-3; D ambiguous. The CDR3 is 11 residues long. Deletions cut 6 bases from V and 6 bases from J, with 10 bases between. The germline gives CDR1 DFQATT, CDR2 SNEGSKA (reference sequence). The CDR3: CSAIFVDTQYF. The CDR3 DNA sequence: TGCAGTGCCATCTTCGTGGATACGCAGTATTTT.

This clonotype was found a few times. The chain uses TRBV5-1 and TRBJ2-1; tentatively, D is TRBD1 or TRBD2 (5 bases each). From germline, CDR1 is SGHRS and CDR2 YFSETQ. The CDR3 is made up of 15 amino acids. V was pared by 3 bases and J by 4 bases, with 14 bases between. This chain's CDR3 is CASSSQGEGYNEQFF. In DNA form, the CDR3 reads TGCGCCAGCAGCTCTCAGGGTGAGGGGTACAATGAGCAGTTCTTC.

The CDR3 sequence: CASSGMGGRWYEQYF. The CDR3 DNA sequence: TGTGCCAGCAGTGGGATGGGGGGAAGGTGGTACGAGCAGTACTTC. The rearrangement uses TRBV6-1 and TRBJ2-7, with D perhaps matching TRBD2 (6 bases). The CDR3 loop spans 15 amino acids. CDR1 is MNHNS and CDR2 is SASEGT in the germline V gene. With 4 bases removed from V and 4 bases from J, the gap between germline ends came to 17 bases.

The chain joins TRBV28 to TRBJ1-5; 11 nucleotides agree with TRBD1. From germline, CDR1 is MDHEN and CDR2 SYDVKM. This CDR3 region has 14 residues. J gave up 5 bases and V 4 bases, and 1 base lay outside the gene matches. CDR3 residues: CASSWTGGHQPQHF. The CDR3 nucleotides read TGTGCCAGCAGTTGGACAGGGGGCCATCAGCCCCAGCATTTT.

The V and J genes are TRBV6-2 or TRBV6-3 and TRBJ1-5; D is undetermined. CDR1 is MNHEY and CDR2 is SVGEGT in the germline V gene. The CDR3 has 13 residues. The ends were cut back, 2 bases at V and 9 bases at J, with 11 bases in the middle. CDR3 in amino acids: CASSYPRSPPQHF. CDR3 nucleotide sequence: TGTGCCAGCAGTTACCCAAGGTCTCCGCCCCAGCATTTT.

The V and J genes are TRBV28 and TRBJ1-5; 10 bases line up with TRBD1. V was clipped by 3 bases and J by 4 bases; unmatched bases: 9. Germline lookup yields CDR1 MDHEN and CDR2 SYDVKM. The CDR3 consists of 17 residues. This chain's CDR3 is CASSLLRDRGLNQPQHF. The CDR3 region has the DNA TGTGCCAGCAGTTTGCTAAGGGACAGGGGACTGAATCAGCCCCAGCATTTT.